These 9 T cell receptor beta chains originate from one sample sequenced in a study of cytomegalovirus exposure and HLA in healthy donors. Primers for the PCR totalled 60 Vbeta and 13 Jbeta. Clones were sequenced by immunoSEQ multiplex PCR, and TCRdb holds only the in-frame ones, with some missing. Of 170,000 or so clones listed, over 80% were seen once; the top ten hold 6.3%. The sequencing sample was made of PBMCs. These receptors originate from a male donor in good health and CMV-seropositive.

The chain carries TRBV9 and TRBJ2-1; weak D call: TRBD1 (6 bases). The germline gives CDR1 SGDLS, CDR2 YYNGEE. Trimming pared 4 bases from V and 0 bases from J, leaving 11 bases between. The CDR3 covers 15 residues. The chain's CDR3 is CASSFGQSSYNEQFF. The DNA of the CDR3 is TGTGCCAGCAGCTTTGGACAGAGCTCCTACAATGAGCAGTTCTTC.

The chain is built from TRBV6-5 and TRBJ2-2; possible D gene TRBD1, 7 bases. Germline assignment: CDR1 MNHEY and CDR2 SVGAGI. The CDR3 consists of 16 residues. Trimming shortened V by 1 base and J by 2 bases, and 11 bases separated the two germline ends. Here the CDR3 DNA reads TGTGCCAGCAGTTACTACCAGGGGGGCAACACCGGGGAGCTGTTTTTT. This encodes CASSYYQGGNTGELFF.

The chain employs TRBV2 and TRBJ2-1; 9 nucleotides line up with TRBD2. V gave up 4 bases and J gave up 8 bases; unmatched junction bases: 6. This CDR3 is 14 amino acids long. From germline, CDR1 is SNHLY and CDR2 FYNNEI. The CDR3, as DNA: TGTGCCAGCAGTGGCCTAGCGGGGTGGGATGAGCAGTTCTTC. Protein: CASSGLAGWDEQFF.

There are a few counts of this clone. J is TRBJ2-2 and V is TRBV9; TRBD2 agrees at 13 bases. The CDR3 length is 18 residues. V gave up 4 bases and J gave up 5 bases; unmatched junction bases: 11. Germline assignment: CDR1 SGDLS and CDR2 YYNGEE. The CDR3 loop is CASSPGLAGAVGTGELFF. The CDR3 DNA reads as TGTGCCAGCAGCCCTGGACTAGCGGGAGCGGTTGGGACCGGGGAGCTGTTTTTT.

V usage is TRBV6-6 and J usage is TRBJ1-1, with D hard to call. The CDR3 extends over 13 amino acids. CDR1 MNHNY and CDR2 SVGAGI come from the germline V gene (reference sequence). Trimming removed 0 bases at V and 6 bases at J, with 8 bases between. CDR3 nucleotides: TGTGCCAGCAGTTACTCGAGAGCGTCTGAAGCTTTCTTT. Amino acids: CASSYSRASEAFF.

V gene TRBV4-3 combines with J gene TRBJ2-3, with 7 bases lining up with TRBD2. The length of the CDR3 is 15 residues. The V segment lost 0 bases and the J segment 6 bases; nucleotides outside the gene matches: 6. The germline gives CDR1 LGHNA, CDR2 YSLEER. For the CDR3, the DNA is TGCGCCAGCAGCCAAGAAACTAGCGCTTGGGATACGCAGTATTTT. It specifies CASSQETSAWDTQYF.

The V call is TRBV21-1, the J call TRBJ1-2; TRBD1 is taken as the D call from the table, unchecked against the DNA. TRBV21-1 is deemed a pseudogene. The CDR3 runs to 18 residues. CDR3 in amino acids: CASSSKWDREHPTYGYTF. CDR3 bases: TGTGCCAGCAGCTCAAAGTGGGACAGGGAACACCCTACCTATGGCTACACCTTC.

This clone has only one observation. The rearrangement links TRBV27 to TRBJ1-5, with 11 bases lining up with TRBD1. This CDR3 is built from 15 residues. Trimming took 8 bases from V and 4 from J; bases not matched to a gene: 7. Germline V gives CDR1 MNHEY, CDR2 SMNVEV (reference sequence). This CDR3 reads CASAAGTGGNQPQHF. The CDR3 DNA follows: TGTGCCAGCGCCGCCGGGACAGGGGGTAATCAGCCCCAGCATTTT.

CDR3 sequence reads: CASSKDRDTEAFF. The CDR3 bases are TGTGCCAGCAGCAAGGACAGGGATACTGAAGCTTTCTTT. V usage is TRBV11-3 and J usage is TRBJ1-1; 8 bases match TRBD1. Germline V gene sequence: CDR1 SGHNT, CDR2 YENEEA. This CDR3 contains 13 residues. V was pared by 5 bases and J by 5 bases, with 4 bases of the junction left unmatched.